Each of the 12 T cell receptor beta chains below was sequenced from the same sample in a study of blood T cell repertoires in COVID-19. Only in-frame clones appear in the TCRdb table, and some are missing; sequencing was by immunoSEQ multiplex PCR. The table includes 100,000 to 150,000 clones, 81% detected once. Sequencing was carried out using peripheral blood. All receptors derive from a man younger than 45 with COVID-19, enrolled during active disease.

This clone has a single count. This chain links TRBV21-1 with TRBJ2-5; TRBD2 is taken as the D call from the table, unchecked against the DNA. TRBV21-1 is a listed pseudogene. This CDR3 contains 15 residues. The CDR3 reads CASSKRYRTGETQYF. The CDR3 nucleotides are TGTGCCAGCAGCAAACGGTACCGGACTGGCGAGACCCAGTACTTC.

The chain is built from TRBV19 and TRBJ1-5, with 9 bases lining up with TRBD1. With V trimmed by 3 bases and J by 5 bases, 5 bases remained unmatched. Germline V gene data show CDR1 as LNHDA and CDR2 as SQIVND (reference sequence). The CDR3 is 15 residues long. The CDR3: CASSIEDRGDQPQHF. For the CDR3, the DNA is TGTGCCAGTAGTATTGAGGACAGGGGCGATCAGCCCCAGCATTTT.

J is TRBJ1-1 and V is TRBV11-2; 7 bases are shared with TRBD1. Trimming at V came to 4 bases and at J to 4 bases, leaving 6 bases not matched to a gene. The CDR3 length is 14 residues. Germline lookup yields CDR1 SGHAT and CDR2 FQNNGV. CDR3 sequence: CASSSLTGITEAFF. The CDR3 nucleotides read TGTGCCAGCAGCTCCTTGACAGGGATCACTGAAGCTTTCTTT.

In its sample, this clone was seen a few times. The genes are TRBV24-1 and TRBJ1-4; possible D gene TRBD1, 5 bases. CDR3 size: 13 residues. Trimming removed 3 bases at V and 5 bases at J, with 6 bases between. Germline V lookup: CDR1 KGHDR, CDR2 SFDVKD. Written as DNA, the CDR3 is TGTGCCACCAGTGATGGGGCCAATGAAAAACTGTTTTTT. Its protein product is CATSDGANEKLFF.

V and J are TRBV6-5 and TRBJ2-3, with D possibly being TRBD2 (6 bases). This CDR3 spans 15 amino acids. The germline gives CDR1 MNHEY, CDR2 SVGAGI. Trimming pared 10 bases from V and 1 base from J, leaving 18 bases between. CDR3 in amino acids: CATTGYWGGTDTQYF. The CDR3 DNA reads as TGTGCCACCACCGGGTATTGGGGGGGCACAGATACGCAGTATTTT.

The J gene is TRBJ1-1, the V gene TRBV5-6; D remains ambiguous. Looked up from germline, CDR1 is SGHDT and CDR2 is YYEEEE. Trimming pared 4 bases from V and 11 bases from J, leaving 18 bases between. The CDR3 extends over 13 amino acids. This CDR3 reads CASSPITGFRAFF. CDR3 DNA: TGTGCCAGCAGCCCAATAACGGGGTTTCGGGCTTTCTTT.

CDR3 region: CASSSNEGTGWYGYTF. The CDR3 DNA follows: TGTGCCAGCAGCTCTAATGAGGGCACAGGGTGGTATGGCTACACCTTC. The chain uses TRBV13 and TRBJ1-2; weak D call: TRBD1 (6 bases). With 4 bases removed from V and 5 bases from J, the gap between germline ends came to 20 bases. The CDR3 sequence is 16 residues long. Germline-derived CDR1 and CDR2 are PRHDT and FYEKMQ (reference sequence).

The genes are TRBV3-1 (or the pseudogene TRBV3-2) and TRBJ1-2, with 9 nucleotides matching TRBD1. Germline V lookup: CDR1 LGHDT, CDR2 YNNKEL (reference sequence). Trimming removed 4 bases from V and 6 bases from J; junction bases left unmatched: 3. CDR3 length: 13 residues. CDR3 region: CASSPDRGNGYTF. CDR3 in DNA: TGTGCCAGCAGCCCGGACAGGGGTAATGGCTACACCTTC.

The genes are TRBV28 and TRBJ2-1; 15 positions agree with TRBD2. The V and J ends lost 3 bases and 7 bases, in that order; junction bases with no gene match: 1. Germline-derived CDR1 and CDR2 are MDHEN and SYDVKM. The CDR3 extends over 15 amino acids. CDR3 in DNA: TGTGCCAGCAGTTTTGGGACTAGCGGGAGGAATGAGCAGTTCTTC. Translation: CASSFGTSGRNEQFF.

This chain links TRBV6-2 or TRBV6-3 with TRBJ1-5; 7 bases map to TRBD1. The CDR3 runs 16 residues. Trimming removed 4 bases from V and 5 bases from J; junction bases left unmatched: 11. Germline CDR1 is MNHEY and CDR2 is SVGEGT. In DNA, the CDR3 is TGTGCCAGCAGTTGGGGGACCGGACAGGCGGATCAGCCCCAGCATTTT. The encoded protein is CASSWGTGQADQPQHF.

The chain has TRBV28 and TRBJ1-2, with a weak D call TRBD1 (5 bases). CDR3 length equals 18 residues. Germline V gene sequence: CDR1 MDHEN, CDR2 SYDVKM. Trimming stripped 2 bases from V and 4 bases from J, with 23 bases between. DNA of the CDR3: TGTGCCAGCAGTTTAGGGATCGCGTTAAGAGACAGAGCCTATGGCTACACCTTC. Translating gives CASSLGIALRDRAYGYTF.

This clone was observed once. The chain is built from TRBV11-2 and TRBJ2-7; 12 bases are shared with TRBD2. CDR1 is SGHAT and CDR2 is FQNNGV in the germline V gene. V dropped 3 bases and J dropped 3; count of bases not matched to a gene: 6. This CDR3 contains 16 residues. CDR3 in DNA: TGTGCCAGCAGCTTCGACGGACTAGCGGGATTCTACGAGCAGTACTTC. Its translation: CASSFDGLAGFYEQYF.